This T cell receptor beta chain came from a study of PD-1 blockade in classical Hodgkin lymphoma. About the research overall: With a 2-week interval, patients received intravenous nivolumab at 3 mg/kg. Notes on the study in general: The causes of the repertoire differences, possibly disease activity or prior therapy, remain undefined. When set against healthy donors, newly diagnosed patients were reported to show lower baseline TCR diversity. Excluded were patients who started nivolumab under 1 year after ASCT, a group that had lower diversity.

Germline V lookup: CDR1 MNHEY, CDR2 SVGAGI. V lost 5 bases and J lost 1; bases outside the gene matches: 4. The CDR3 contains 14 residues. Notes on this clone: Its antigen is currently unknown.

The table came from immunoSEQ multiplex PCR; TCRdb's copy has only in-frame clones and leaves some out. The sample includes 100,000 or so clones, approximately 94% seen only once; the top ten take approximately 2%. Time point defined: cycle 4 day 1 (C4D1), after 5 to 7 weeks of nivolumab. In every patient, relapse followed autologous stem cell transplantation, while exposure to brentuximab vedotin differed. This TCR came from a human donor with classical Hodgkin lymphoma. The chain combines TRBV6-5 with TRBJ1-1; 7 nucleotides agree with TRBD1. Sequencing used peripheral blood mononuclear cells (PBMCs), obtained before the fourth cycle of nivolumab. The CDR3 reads CASSPGQANTEAFF. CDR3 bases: TGTGCCAGCAGTCCCGGACAGGCGAACACTGAAGCTTTCTTT.